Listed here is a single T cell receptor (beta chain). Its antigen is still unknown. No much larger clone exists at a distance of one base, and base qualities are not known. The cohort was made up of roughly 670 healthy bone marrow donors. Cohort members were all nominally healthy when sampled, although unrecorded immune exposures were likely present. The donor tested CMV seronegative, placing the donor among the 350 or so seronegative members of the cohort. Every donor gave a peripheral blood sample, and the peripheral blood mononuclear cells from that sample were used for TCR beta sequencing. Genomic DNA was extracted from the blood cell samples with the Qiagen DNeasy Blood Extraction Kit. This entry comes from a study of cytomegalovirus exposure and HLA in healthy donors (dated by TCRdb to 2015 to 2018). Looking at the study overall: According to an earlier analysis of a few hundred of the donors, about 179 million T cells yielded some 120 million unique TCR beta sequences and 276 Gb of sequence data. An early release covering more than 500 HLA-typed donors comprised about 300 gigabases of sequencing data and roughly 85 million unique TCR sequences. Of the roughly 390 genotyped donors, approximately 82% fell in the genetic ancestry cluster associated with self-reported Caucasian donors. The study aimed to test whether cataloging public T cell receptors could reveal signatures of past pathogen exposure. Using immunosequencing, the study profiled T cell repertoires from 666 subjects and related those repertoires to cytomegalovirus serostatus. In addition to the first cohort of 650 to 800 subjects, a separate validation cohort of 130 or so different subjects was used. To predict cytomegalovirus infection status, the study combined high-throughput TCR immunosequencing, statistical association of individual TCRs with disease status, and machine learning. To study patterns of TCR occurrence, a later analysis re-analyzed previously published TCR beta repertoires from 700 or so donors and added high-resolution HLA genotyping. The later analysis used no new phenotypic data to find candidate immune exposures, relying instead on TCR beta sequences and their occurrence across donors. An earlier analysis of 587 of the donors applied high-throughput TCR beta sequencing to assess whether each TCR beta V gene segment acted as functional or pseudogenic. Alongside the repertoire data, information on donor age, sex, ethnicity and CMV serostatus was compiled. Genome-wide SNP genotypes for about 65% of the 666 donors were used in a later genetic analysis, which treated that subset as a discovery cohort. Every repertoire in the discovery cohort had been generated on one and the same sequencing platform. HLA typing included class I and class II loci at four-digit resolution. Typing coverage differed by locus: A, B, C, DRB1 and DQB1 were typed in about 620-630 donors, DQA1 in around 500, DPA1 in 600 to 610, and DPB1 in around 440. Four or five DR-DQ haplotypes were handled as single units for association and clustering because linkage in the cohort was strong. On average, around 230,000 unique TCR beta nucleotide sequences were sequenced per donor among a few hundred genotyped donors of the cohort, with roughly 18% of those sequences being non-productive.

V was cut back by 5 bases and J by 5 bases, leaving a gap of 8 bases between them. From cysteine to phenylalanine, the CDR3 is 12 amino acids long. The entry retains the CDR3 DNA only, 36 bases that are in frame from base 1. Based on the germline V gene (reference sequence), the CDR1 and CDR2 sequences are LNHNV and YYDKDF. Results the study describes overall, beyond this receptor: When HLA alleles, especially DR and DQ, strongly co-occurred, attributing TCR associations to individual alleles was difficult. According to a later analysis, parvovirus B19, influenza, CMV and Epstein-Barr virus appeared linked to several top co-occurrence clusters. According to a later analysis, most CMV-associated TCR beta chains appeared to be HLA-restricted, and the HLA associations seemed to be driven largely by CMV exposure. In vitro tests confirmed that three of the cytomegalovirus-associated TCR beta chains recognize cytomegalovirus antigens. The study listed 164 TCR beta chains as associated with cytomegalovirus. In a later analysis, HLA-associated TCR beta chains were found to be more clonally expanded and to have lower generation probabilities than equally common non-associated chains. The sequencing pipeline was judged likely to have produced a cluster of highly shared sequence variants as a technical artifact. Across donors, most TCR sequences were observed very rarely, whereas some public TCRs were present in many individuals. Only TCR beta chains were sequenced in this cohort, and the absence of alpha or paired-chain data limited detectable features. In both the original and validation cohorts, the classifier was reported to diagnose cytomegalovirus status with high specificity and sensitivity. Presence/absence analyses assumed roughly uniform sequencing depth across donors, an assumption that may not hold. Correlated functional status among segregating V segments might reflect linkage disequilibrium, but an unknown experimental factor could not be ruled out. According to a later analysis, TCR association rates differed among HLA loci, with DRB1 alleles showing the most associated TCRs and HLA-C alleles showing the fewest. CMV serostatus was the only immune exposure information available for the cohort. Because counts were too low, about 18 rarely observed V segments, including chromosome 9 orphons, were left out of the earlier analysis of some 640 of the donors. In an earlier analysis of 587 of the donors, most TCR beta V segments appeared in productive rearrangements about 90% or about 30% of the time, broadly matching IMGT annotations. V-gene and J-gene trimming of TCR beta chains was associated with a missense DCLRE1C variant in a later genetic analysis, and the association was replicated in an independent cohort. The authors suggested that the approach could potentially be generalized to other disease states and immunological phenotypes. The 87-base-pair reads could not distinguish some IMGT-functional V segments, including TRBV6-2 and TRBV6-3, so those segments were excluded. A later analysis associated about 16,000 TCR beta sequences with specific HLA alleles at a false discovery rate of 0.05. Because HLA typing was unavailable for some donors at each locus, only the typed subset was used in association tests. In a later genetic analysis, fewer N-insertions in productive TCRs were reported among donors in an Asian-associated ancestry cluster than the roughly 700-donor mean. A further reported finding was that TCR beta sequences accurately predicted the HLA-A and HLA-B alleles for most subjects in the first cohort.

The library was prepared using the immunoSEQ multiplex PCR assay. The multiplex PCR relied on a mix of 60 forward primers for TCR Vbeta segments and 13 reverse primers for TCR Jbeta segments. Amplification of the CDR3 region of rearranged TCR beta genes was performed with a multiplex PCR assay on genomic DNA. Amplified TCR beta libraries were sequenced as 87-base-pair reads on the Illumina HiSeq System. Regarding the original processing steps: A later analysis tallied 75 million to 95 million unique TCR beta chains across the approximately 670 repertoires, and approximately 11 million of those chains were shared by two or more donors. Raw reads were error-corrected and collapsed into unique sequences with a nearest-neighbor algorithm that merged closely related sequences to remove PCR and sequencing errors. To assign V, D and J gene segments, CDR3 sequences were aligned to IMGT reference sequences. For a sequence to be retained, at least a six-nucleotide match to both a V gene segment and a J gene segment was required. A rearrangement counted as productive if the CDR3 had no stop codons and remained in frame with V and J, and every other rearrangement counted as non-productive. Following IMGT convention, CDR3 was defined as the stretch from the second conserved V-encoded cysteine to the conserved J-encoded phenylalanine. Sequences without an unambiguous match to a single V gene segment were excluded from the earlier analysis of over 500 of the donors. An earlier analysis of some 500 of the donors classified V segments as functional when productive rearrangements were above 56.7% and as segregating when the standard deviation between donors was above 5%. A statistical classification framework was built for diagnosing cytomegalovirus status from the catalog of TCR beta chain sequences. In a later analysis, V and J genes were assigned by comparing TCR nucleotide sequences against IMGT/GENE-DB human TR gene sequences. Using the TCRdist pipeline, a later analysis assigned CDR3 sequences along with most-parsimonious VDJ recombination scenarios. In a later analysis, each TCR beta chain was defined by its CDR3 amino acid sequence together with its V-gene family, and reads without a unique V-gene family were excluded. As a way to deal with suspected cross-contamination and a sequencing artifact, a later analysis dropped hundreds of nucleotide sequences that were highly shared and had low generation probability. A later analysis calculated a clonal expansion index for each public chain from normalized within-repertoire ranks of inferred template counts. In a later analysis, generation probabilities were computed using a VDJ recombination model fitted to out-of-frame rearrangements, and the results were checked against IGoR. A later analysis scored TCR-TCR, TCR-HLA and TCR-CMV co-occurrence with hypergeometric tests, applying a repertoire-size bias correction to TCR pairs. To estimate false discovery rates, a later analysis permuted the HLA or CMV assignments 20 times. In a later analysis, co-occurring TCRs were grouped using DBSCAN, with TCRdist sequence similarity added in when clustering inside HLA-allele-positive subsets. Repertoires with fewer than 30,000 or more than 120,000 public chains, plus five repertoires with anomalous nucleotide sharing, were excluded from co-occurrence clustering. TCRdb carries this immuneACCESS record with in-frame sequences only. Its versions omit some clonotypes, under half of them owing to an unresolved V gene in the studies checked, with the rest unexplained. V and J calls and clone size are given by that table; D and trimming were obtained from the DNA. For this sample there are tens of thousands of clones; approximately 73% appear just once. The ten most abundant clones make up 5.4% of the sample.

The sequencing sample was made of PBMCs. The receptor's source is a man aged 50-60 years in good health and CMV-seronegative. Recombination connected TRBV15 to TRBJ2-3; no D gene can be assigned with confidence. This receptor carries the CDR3 CATSFPVDTQYF. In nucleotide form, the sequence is TGTGCCACCAGCTTTCCCGTAGATACGCAGTATTTT.